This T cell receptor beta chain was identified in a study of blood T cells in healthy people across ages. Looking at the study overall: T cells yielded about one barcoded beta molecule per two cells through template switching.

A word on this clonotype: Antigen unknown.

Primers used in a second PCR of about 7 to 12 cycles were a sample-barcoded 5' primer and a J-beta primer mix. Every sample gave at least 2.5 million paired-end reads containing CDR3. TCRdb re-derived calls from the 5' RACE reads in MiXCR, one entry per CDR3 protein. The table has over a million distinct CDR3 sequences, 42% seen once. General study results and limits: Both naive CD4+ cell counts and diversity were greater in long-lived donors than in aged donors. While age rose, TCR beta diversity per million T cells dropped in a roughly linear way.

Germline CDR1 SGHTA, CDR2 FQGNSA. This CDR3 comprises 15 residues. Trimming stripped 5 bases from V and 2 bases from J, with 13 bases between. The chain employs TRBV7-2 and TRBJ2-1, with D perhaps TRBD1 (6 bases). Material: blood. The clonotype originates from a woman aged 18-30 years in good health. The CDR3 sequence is CASSIDRTAYNEQFF. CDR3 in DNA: TGTGCCAGCAGCATCGACAGGACAGCCTACAATGAGCAGTTCTTC. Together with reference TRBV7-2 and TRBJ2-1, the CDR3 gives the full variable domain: GAGVSQSPSNKVTEKGKDVELRCDPISGHTALYWYRQSLGQGLEFLIYFQGNSAPDKSGLPSDRFSAERTGGSVSTLTIQRTQQEDSAVYLCASSIDRTAYNEQFFGPGTRLTVL.